These T cell receptor beta chains were read from a single sample in a study of blood T cell repertoires in COVID-19. The protocol was immunoSEQ multiplex PCR, while the TCRdb copy is restricted to in-frame clones and leaves out a portion. This table holds 50,000 to 70,000 clones, 80% to 95% found once. Sequencing used peripheral blood. These TCRs come from a woman older than 75 with active COVID-19. CDR3s include the opening cysteine and the closing phenylalanine or tryptophan. A D gene is named only where the DNA matches it firmly.

v_gene	j_gene	d_gene	CDR3aa
TRBV15	TRBJ2-1	NA	CATSRLASEQFF
TRBV29-1	TRBJ1-4	TRBD1	CSVPGQGVGEKLFF
TRBV5-4	TRBJ2-1	TRBD2	CASSPRLAGGYNEQFF
TRBV25-1	TRBJ1-1	NA	CASSLGQGLTEAFF
TRBV20-1	TRBJ1-5	NA	CSANEGVGQPQHF
TRBV5-4	TRBJ2-7	NA	CASSQVLASEQYF
TRBV6-5	TRBJ1-4	NA	CASSGGSDEKLFF
TRBV2	TRBJ1-1	TRBD1	CASGYLTGQGGTEAFF
TRBV4-2	TRBJ2-5	TRBD2	CASSQFGSGREETQYF
TRBV28	TRBJ1-4	NA	CASRAGTESWEKLFF
TRBV6-1	TRBJ1-5	NA	CASSEPGAGQPQHF
TRBV28	TRBJ2-7	TRBD2	CASSLGGRSPYEQYF
TRBV29-1	TRBJ2-2	TRBD2	CSYGGTGELFF
TRBV19	TRBJ2-3	TRBD2	CASSSGTSGASTQYF
TRBV6-5	TRBJ1-2	TRBD1	CASSSGQGFPNYGYTF
TRBV6-4	TRBJ2-3	TRBD2	CASSRQGSGGADTQYF
TRBV5-1	TRBJ2-7	NA	CASSSDILGEQYF
TRBV6-1	TRBJ2-3	TRBD2	CASSERRGDTDTQYF
TRBV6-2/TRBV6-3	TRBJ1-1	NA	CASSRLPSTGMNTEAFF
TRBV7-9	TRBJ1-4	TRBD1	CASRSGTGNEKLFF
TRBV5-5	TRBJ2-7	NA	CASSSLGGRGAYEQYF
TRBV19	TRBJ1-4	TRBD1	CASSAEGQEGEKLFF
TRBV5-6	TRBJ2-3	TRBD2	CASSLLAGGGTSTDTQYF
TRBV7-2	TRBJ1-5	NA	CASSLEDRGPQHF
TRBV14	TRBJ1-1	NA	CASSHGRGTEAFF
TRBV27	TRBJ2-2	NA	CASSSLEGVGTGELFF
TRBV5-6	TRBJ2-7	TRBD1	CASRTPGQVPYEQYF
TRBV24-1	TRBJ1-2	TRBD1	CATSDWTGVGYTF
TRBV2	TRBJ2-2	NA	CASSEAGSIVGLFF
TRBV12-3/TRBV12-4	TRBJ2-4	NA	CASIRTSQNIQYF
TRBV7-6	TRBJ2-1	TRBD2	CASSRTLAGEYNEQFF
TRBV2	TRBJ2-3	NA	CASQVNKGFTDTQYF
TRBV21-1	TRBJ1-5	NA	CASSNGTGTMGQPQHF
TRBV5-4	TRBJ2-5	TRBD2	CASSPGTSGGALETQYF
TRBV21-1	TRBJ2-7	NA	CASPEQGGEQYF
TRBV5-1	TRBJ1-2	TRBD1	CASSGQGALGGYTF
TRBV7-2	TRBJ2-7	TRBD1	CASSLRGGTGDEQYF
TRBV10-3	TRBJ2-5	NA	CAISESQLGGQTQYF
TRBV30	TRBJ1-5	TRBD1	CAWSPTGVGNQPQHF
TRBV28	TRBJ2-3	TRBD1	CASSFMGTGETDTQYF